A selection of T cell receptor beta chains follows, all from one sample in a study of T cells in tumors after PD-1 blockade. TCRdb's table, derived via immunoSEQ multiplex PCR, lists solely in-frame clones and lacks some. The sample shows about 48,000 clones, roughly 80% of them seen only once. The material sequenced was PBMCs, taken before anti-PD-1 treatment. Receptor source: a human donor with basal cell carcinoma. Each CDR3 is given with its conserved first and last residue. Fields, in order: D gene, clone size, V gene, J gene, CDR3 protein, CDR3 DNA. A D gene is named only where the DNA matches it firmly. Size tells how often a clone was seen (once, few, many) or the class of an expanded clone, and some rows leave it out.

d_gene: TRBD2; abundance: NA; v_gene: TRBV10-3; j_gene: TRBJ2-3; CDR3aa: CAISPSGGAISTDTQYF; CDR3nt: TGTGCCATCAGCCCTAGCGGGGGGGCTATCAGCACAGATACGCAGTATTTT
d_gene: NA; abundance: NA; v_gene: TRBV30; j_gene: TRBJ1-6; CDR3aa: CAWRSVGFIGNNSPLHF; CDR3nt: TGTGCCTGGAGGTCAGTGGGGTTTATAGGGAATAATTCACCCCTCCACTTT
d_gene: NA; abundance: NA; v_gene: TRBV28; j_gene: TRBJ1-5; CDR3aa: CASRLPGDQPQHF; CDR3nt: TGTGCCAGCAGACTACCGGGGGATCAGCCCCAGCATTTT
d_gene: TRBD2; abundance: few; v_gene: TRBV5-4; j_gene: TRBJ2-7; CDR3aa: CASSTLAGALSYEQYF; CDR3nt: TGTGCCAGCAGCACCTTAGCGGGGGCCCTCTCCTACGAGCAGTACTTC
d_gene: NA; abundance: NA; v_gene: TRBV21-1; j_gene: TRBJ2-1; CDR3aa: CASRGGQGDYNEQFF; CDR3nt: TGTGCCAGCAGGGGAGGACAGGGGGACTACAATGAGCAGTTCTTC
d_gene: NA; abundance: NA; v_gene: TRBV5-5; j_gene: TRBJ1-5; CDR3aa: CASSLDVNNQPQHF; CDR3nt: TGTGCCAGCAGCTTGGACGTAAACAATCAGCCCCAGCATTTT
d_gene: NA; abundance: NA; v_gene: TRBV6-6; j_gene: TRBJ2-5; CDR3aa: CASSYPDVEEETQYF; CDR3nt: TGTGCCAGCAGTTACCCGGACGTTGAGGAAGAGACCCAGTACTTC
d_gene: NA; abundance: few; v_gene: TRBV2; j_gene: TRBJ1-2; CDR3aa: CASRSGGYGYTF; CDR3nt: TGTGCCAGCAGGAGCGGGGGCTATGGCTACACCTTC
d_gene: NA; abundance: few; v_gene: TRBV19; j_gene: TRBJ1-5; CDR3aa: CASRKPTSHQPQHF; CDR3nt: TGTGCCAGTAGGAAGCCTACCAGCCATCAGCCCCAGCATTTT
d_gene: NA; abundance: NA; v_gene: TRBV6-5; j_gene: TRBJ1-6; CDR3aa: CASATEGLVSSPLHF; CDR3nt: TGTGCCAGCGCCACTGAGGGACTTGTAAGTTCACCCCTCCACTTT
d_gene: NA; abundance: NA; v_gene: TRBV6-4; j_gene: TRBJ2-2; CDR3aa: CAPSGKTDEHRGAVF; CDR3nt: TGTGCCCCCTCCGGAAAGACAGACGAACACCGGGGAGCTGTTTTT